This T cell receptor beta chain comes out of a study of cytotoxic CD8 clonotypes in ibrutinib-treated CLL. Some clones are missing from TCRdb's copy, which holds only in-frame ones; the method was immunoSEQ multiplex PCR. The data show more than 9,500 clones, 65% to 85% seen once. The germline V gene has CDR1 ENHRY and CDR2 SYGVKD. The CDR3 contains 13 residues. Trimming pared 7 bases from V and 5 bases from J, leaving 12 bases between. The material was PBMCs, obtained at disease progression, from a patient treated with ibrutinib. The genes are TRBV10-3 and TRBJ2-1; D call uncertain. This receptor was identified in a human donor with chronic lymphocytic leukemia. In DNA, the CDR3 is TGTGCCATCACCACAGCAGTTAACAATGAGCAGTTCTTC. Translating it yields CAITTAVNNEQFF.